A single sample gave rise to the 14 T cell receptor beta chains below, sequenced in a study of CD8 T cells in Susac syndrome. With random hexamers, about 0.5 to 1 ug RNA was reverse transcribed. TCRdb re-called the immunoSEQ multiplex PCR reads through MiXCR, storing one row per CDR3 protein. The sample holds about 280,000 distinct CDR3 sequences, 85% seen once. The specimen sequenced was CD8+ T cells from PBMCs. The receptors come from a human donor with multiple sclerosis.

This rearrangement joins TRBV5-1 to TRBJ2-3; D unresolved. V gave up 0 bases and J gave up 3 bases, with 11 bases separating them. The CDR3 contains 15 residues. The germline V gene has CDR1 SGHRS and CDR2 YFSETQ. The CDR3 protein is CASSLGTLGTDTQYF. The DNA for the CDR3 is TGCGCCAGCAGCTTGGGCACACTGGGGACAGATACGCAGTATTTT.

This clonotype has only one observation. This chain joins TRBV7-8 and TRBJ2-1; no clear D. Germline CDR1 SGHVS, CDR2 FQNEAQ. This CDR3 spans 14 amino acids. Trimming pared 1 base from V and 5 bases from J, leaving 9 bases between. CDR3 in amino acids: CASSLVSSNNEQFF. CDR3 DNA: TGTGCCAGCAGCTTAGTATCGAGCAACAATGAGCAGTTCTTC.

The rearrangement joins TRBV4-2 to TRBJ2-7; no definite D call. V gave up 0 bases and J gave up 4 bases, with 7 bases separating them. The germline V gene encodes CDR1 LGHNA and CDR2 YNFKEQ. The length of the CDR3 is 13 residues. The CDR3 DNA sequence: TGTGCCAGCAGCCAAGAGAAATTTTACGAGCAGTACTTC. It yields the protein CASSQEKFYEQYF.

Written as DNA, the CDR3 is TGCGCCAGCAGCTTGGACACCGGGGGAATTAGCGGGTACAATGAGCAGTTCTTC. Residues: CASSLDTGGISGYNEQFF. V and J are TRBV5-1 and TRBJ2-1; TRBD2 matches at 7 bases. Germline-derived CDR1 and CDR2 are SGHRS and YFSETQ. V gave up 0 bases and J gave up 4 bases; unmatched junction bases: 13. The CDR3 runs 18 residues.

The chain recombines TRBV7-9 with TRBJ2-3; the D is unclear. There are 14 residues in the CDR3. V was shortened by 4 bases and J by 4 bases, with 12 bases between the two germline ends. The germline gives CDR1 SEHNR, CDR2 FQNEAQ (reference sequence). The CDR3 sequence is CASSWTVGPDTQYF. In DNA form, the CDR3 reads TGTGCCAGCAGCTGGACGGTGGGTCCAGATACGCAGTATTTT.

This chain uses TRBV9 with TRBJ2-2, with 7 bases matching TRBD1. The germline gives CDR1 SGDLS, CDR2 YYNGEE. The CDR3 spans 14 residues. V dropped 3 bases and J dropped 6; count of bases not matched to a gene: 5. The CDR3 reads CASSAPGTAGELFF. The DNA for the CDR3 is TGTGCCAGCAGCGCCCCTGGGACAGCCGGGGAGCTGTTTTTT. Together with reference TRBV9 and TRBJ2-2, the CDR3 gives the full variable domain: DSGVTQTPKHLITATGQRVTLRCSPRSGDLSVYWYQQSLDQGLQFLIQYYNGEERAKGNILERFSAQQFPDLHSELNLSSLELGDSALYFCASSAPGTAGELFFGEGSRLTVL.

This clonotype was detected once. The rearrangement joins TRBV7-6 to TRBJ2-2, with 9 bases matching TRBD2. Germline CDR1 is SGHVS and CDR2 is FNYEAQ. Germline trimming cut 3 bases from V and 6 bases from J; bases unmatched to any gene: 11. The CDR3 spans 17 residues. DNA for the CDR3: TGTGCCAGCAGCTTGGGCGCGGGAGGGCCGGGTTCCGGGGAGCTGTTTTTT. Amino acid sequence: CASSLGAGGPGSGELFF. The full variable domain, in which reference TRBV7-6 and TRBJ2-2 provide the parts outside the CDR3, is GAGVSQSPRYKVTKRGQDVALRCDPISGHVSLYWYRQALGQGPEFLTYFNYEAQQDKSGLPNDRFSAERPEGSISTLTIQRTEQRDSAMYRCASSLGAGGPGSGELFFGEGSRLTVL.

This chain links TRBV28 with TRBJ1-1, with D unclear. Germline V CDR1 and CDR2: MDHEN, SYDVKM. This CDR3 comprises 13 residues. Trimming took off 3 bases at V and 0 bases at J, with 5 bases between the two ends. The CDR3 bases are TGTGCCAGCAGTTTTCTACTGAACACTGAAGCTTTCTTT. This codes for CASSFLLNTEAFF.

The chain combines TRBV27 with TRBJ1-2; D is ambiguous. Germline assignment: CDR1 MNHEY and CDR2 SMNVEV (reference sequence). The CDR3 totals 12 residues. V was clipped by 2 bases and J by 8 bases, with 9 bases between them. Written as DNA, the CDR3 is TGTGCCAGCAGTTTAGGCCCCATGGGCTACACCTTC. Amino acids: CASSLGPMGYTF.

V gene TRBV7-3 combines with J gene TRBJ2-5; D is uncertain. This CDR3 region has 13 residues. Germline CDR1 is SGHTA and CDR2 is FQGTGA. The germline V and J ends were trimmed by 5 bases and 6 bases, with 13 bases remaining between them. The CDR3 is CASSAVERKTQYF. The DNA for the CDR3 is TGTGCCAGCAGCGCTGTTGAGAGAAAGACCCAGTACTTC.

The sample holds one count of this clonotype. V and J are TRBV20-1 and TRBJ2-3; 9 bases agree with TRBD2. The V gene's germline CDR1 is DFQATT and CDR2 SNEGSKA (reference sequence). This CDR3 has 15 amino acids. V trimming: 0 bases; J trimming: 4 bases; junction bases outside the gene matches: 5. CDR3: CSARDWTSEPDTQYF. The CDR3 DNA follows: TGCAGTGCTAGAGATTGGACTAGCGAGCCAGATACGCAGTATTTT.

CDR3 region: CASSFQGARGTEAFF. In nucleotides, the CDR3 is TGTGCCAGCAGCTTCCAGGGGGCGCGTGGCACTGAAGCTTTCTTT. V usage is TRBV7-9 and J usage is TRBJ1-1; 8 nucleotides agree with TRBD1. The CDR3 length is 15 residues. V was pared by 3 bases and J by 4 bases, with 7 bases of the junction left unmatched. CDR1 and CDR2 from the germline V gene are SEHNR and FQNEAQ (reference sequence).

This clonotype occurred once. The rearrangement uses TRBV6-1 and TRBJ1-5, with 7 bases identical to TRBD1. The V gene's germline CDR1 is MNHNS and CDR2 SASEGT. The CDR3 runs 13 residues. Trimming took 6 bases from V and 7 from J; bases not matched to a gene: 6. The chain's CDR3 is CASSRGTGQPQHF. The CDR3 bases are TGTGCCAGCAGCAGGGGGACGGGGCAGCCCCAGCATTTT.

The V call is TRBV20-1, the J call TRBJ1-2, with TRBD1 matching over 7 bases. The CDR3 sequence is 14 residues long. Germline assignment: CDR1 DFQATT and CDR2 SNEGSKA (reference sequence). V trimming: 5 bases; J trimming: 2 bases; junction bases outside the gene matches: 8. In DNA form, the CDR3 reads TGCAGTGCTCCACCCGGGGGACAGAACTATGGCTACACCTTC. Amino acid sequence: CSAPPGGQNYGYTF.